Listed here are 3 T cell receptor beta chains from one sample, sequenced in a study of siplizumab effects on memory and regulatory T cells. Profiling relied on immunoSEQ multiplex PCR, and the TCRdb table lists in-frame clones only, not all of them. The repertoire holds about 80,000 clones, roughly 94% seen once, with approximately 18% in the top ten. The specimen was CD8+ T cells sorted from blood. These receptors all stem from a human donor in good health.

V usage is TRBV19 and J usage is TRBJ1-5; D is unclear. CDR3 length: 12 residues. V lost 7 bases, J lost 2 bases, and 6 bases lay in between. CDR1 and CDR2 (germline): LNHDA, SQIVND (reference sequence). CDR3 in amino acids: CASTGGNQPQHF. CDR3 nucleotide sequence: TGTGCCAGTACGGGCGGCAATCAGCCCCAGCATTTT.

This clone has just a few counts. The CDR3 is CASSQGIDRNQPQHF. DNA of the CDR3: TGCGCCAGCAGCCAAGGTATCGACAGAAATCAGCCCCAGCATTTT. The chain is built from TRBV4-1 and TRBJ1-5; weak D call: TRBD1 (5 bases). Germline CDR1 MGHRA, CDR2 YSYEKL. Trimming cost V 1 base and J 4 bases, with 11 bases left between them. CDR3 size: 15 residues.

V and J are TRBV27 and TRBJ2-3; D ambiguous. The CDR3 runs 16 residues. CDR1 is MNHEY, CDR2 SMNVEV, per germline (reference sequence). V gave up 4 bases and J gave up 2 bases, with 16 bases separating them. CDR3 amino acids: CASSSFGRNITDTQYF. The CDR3 region has the DNA TGTGCCAGCAGTTCATTTGGGCGCAATATCACAGATACGCAGTATTTT.